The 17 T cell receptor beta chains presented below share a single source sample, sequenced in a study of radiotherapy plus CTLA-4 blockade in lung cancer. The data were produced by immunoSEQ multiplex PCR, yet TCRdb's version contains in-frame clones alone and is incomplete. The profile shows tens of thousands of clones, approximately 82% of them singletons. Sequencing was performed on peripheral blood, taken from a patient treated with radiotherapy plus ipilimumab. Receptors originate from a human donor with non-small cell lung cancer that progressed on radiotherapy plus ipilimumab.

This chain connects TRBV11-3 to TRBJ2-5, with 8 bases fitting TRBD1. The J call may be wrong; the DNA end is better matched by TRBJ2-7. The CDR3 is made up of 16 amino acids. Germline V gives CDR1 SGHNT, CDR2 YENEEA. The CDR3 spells CASSLVLDRVGYEQYF. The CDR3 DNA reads TGTGCCAGCAGCTTAGTTCTGGACAGGGTAGGCTACGAGCAGTACTTC.

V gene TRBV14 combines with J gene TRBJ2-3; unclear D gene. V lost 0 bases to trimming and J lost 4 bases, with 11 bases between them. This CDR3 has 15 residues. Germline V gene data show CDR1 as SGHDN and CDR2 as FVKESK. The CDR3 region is CASSQDRAPSDTQYF. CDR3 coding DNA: TGTGCCAGCAGCCAAGATAGGGCTCCTTCAGATACGCAGTATTTT. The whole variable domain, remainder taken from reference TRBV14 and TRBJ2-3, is EAGVTQFPSHSVIEKGQTVTLRCDPISGHDNLYWYRRVMGKEIKFLLHFVKESKQDESGMPNNRFLAERTGGTYSTLKVQPAELEDSGVYFCASSQDRAPSDTQYFGPGTRLTVL.

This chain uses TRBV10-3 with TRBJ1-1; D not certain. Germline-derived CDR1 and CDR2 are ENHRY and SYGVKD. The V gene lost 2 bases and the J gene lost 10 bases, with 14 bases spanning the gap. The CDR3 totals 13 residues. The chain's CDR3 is CAISEREGAGAFF. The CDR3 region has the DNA TGTGCCATCAGTGAGCGTGAGGGCGCGGGAGCTTTCTTT.

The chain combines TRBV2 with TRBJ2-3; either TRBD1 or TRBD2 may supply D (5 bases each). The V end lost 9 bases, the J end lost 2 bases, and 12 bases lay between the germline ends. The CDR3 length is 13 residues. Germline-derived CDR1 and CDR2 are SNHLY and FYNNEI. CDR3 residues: CASGTGLTDTQYF. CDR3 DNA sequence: TGTGCCAGTGGGACGGGCCTCACAGATACGCAGTATTTT.

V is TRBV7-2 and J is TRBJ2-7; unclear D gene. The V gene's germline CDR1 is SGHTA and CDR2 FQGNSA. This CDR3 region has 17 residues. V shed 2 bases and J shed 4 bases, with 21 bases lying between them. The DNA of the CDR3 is TGTGCCAGCAGCTTACAAATCAAAGTCCTCCAAGATTACGAGCAGTACTTC. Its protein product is CASSLQIKVLQDYEQYF.

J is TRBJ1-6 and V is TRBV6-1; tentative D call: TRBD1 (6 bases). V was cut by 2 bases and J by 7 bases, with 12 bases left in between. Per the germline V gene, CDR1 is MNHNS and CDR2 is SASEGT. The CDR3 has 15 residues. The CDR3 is CASSETGIGNSPLHF. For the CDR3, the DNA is TGTGCCAGCAGTGAAACAGGGATAGGGAATTCACCCCTCCACTTT.

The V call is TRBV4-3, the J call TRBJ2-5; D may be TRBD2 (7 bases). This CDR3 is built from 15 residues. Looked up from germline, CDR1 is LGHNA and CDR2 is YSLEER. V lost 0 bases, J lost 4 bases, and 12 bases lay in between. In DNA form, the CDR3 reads TGCGCCAGCAGCCAAGAGCGGGGGCGCGGAGAGACCCAGTACTTC. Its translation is CASSQERGRGETQYF.

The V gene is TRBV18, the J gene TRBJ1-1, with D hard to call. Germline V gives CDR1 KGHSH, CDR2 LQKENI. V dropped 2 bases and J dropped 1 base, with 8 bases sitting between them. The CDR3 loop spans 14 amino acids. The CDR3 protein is CASSPGSPNTEAFF. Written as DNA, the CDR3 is TGTGCCAGCTCACCAGGCAGCCCGAACACTGAAGCTTTCTTT.

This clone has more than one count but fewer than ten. CDR3 sequence (DNA): TGTGCCAGAAGCTTTGTGACAGGGTCCAGGACAGATACGCAGTATTTT. It is translated as CARSFVTGSRTDTQYF. The chain uses TRBV7-5 and TRBJ2-3; TRBD1 reflects the table's D call only, with no check against the DNA. TRBV7-5 is noted as a pseudogene. The CDR3 is 16 residues long.

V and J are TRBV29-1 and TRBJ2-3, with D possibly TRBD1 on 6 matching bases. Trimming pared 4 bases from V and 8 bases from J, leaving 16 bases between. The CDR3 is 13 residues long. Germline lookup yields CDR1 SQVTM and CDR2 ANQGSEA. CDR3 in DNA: TGCAGCGTTGGGGGGCAGGCACAGGCTACGCAGTATTTT. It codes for CSVGGQAQATQYF.

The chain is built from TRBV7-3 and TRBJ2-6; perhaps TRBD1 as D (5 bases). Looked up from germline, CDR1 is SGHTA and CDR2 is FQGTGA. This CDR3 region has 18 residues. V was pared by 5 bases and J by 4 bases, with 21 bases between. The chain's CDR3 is CASSAVGESSSGANVLTF. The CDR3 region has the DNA TGTGCCAGCAGCGCCGTAGGGGAAAGTTCCTCCGGGGCCAACGTCCTGACTTTC.

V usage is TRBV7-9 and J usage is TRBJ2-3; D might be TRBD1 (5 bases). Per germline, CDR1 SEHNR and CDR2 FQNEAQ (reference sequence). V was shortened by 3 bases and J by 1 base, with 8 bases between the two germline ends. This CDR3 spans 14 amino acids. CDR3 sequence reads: CASSFTGRTDTQYF. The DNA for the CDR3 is TGTGCCAGCAGCTTCACAGGCCGCACAGATACGCAGTATTTT.

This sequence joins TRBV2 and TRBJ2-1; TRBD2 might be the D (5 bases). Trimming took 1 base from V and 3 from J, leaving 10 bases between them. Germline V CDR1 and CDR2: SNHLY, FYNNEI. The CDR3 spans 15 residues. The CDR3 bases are TGTGCCAGCAGTGAAGGTCTAGCTATCTACAATGAGCAGTTCTTC. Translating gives CASSEGLAIYNEQFF.

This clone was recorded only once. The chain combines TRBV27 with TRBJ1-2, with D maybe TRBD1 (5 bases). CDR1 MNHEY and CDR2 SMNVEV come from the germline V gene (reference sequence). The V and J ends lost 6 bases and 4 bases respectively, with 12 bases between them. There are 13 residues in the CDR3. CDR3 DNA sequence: TGTGCCAGCAGCCCTGGGGGGGTCTATGGCTACACCTTC. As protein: CASSPGGVYGYTF.

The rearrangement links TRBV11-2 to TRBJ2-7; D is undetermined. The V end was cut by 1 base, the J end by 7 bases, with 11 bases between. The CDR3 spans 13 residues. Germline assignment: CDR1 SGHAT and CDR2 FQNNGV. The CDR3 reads CASSLGLVWEQYF. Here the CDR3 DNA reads TGTGCCAGCAGCTTAGGGCTAGTTTGGGAGCAGTACTTC.

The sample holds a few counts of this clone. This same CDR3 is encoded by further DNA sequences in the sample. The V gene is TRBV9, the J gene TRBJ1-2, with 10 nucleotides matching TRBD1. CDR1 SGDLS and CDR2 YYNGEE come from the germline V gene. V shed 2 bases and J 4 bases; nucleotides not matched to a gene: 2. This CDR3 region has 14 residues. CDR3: CASSVGQGVYGYTF. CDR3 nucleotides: TGTGCCAGCAGCGTCGGACAGGGGGTCTATGGCTACACCTTC.

CDR3 residues: CAISEAPNTEAFF. In DNA, the CDR3 is TGTGCCATCAGTGAGGCCCCGAACACTGAAGCTTTCTTT. The chain links TRBV10-3 to TRBJ1-1, with no clear D. This CDR3 is 13 amino acids long. Germline V CDR1 and CDR2: ENHRY, SYGVKD. Deletions cut 2 bases from V and 1 base from J, with 5 bases between.